The clone carrying this T cell receptor beta chain was seen a few times. Its antigen is as yet unknown. The data were taken from a study of cytotoxic CD8 clonotypes in ibrutinib-treated CLL. Findings and limits, study-wide: Circulating CD8+ T-cell counts were tracked by baseline clonality, which exceeded that of age-matched healthy donors.

TCRdb's table, derived via immunoSEQ multiplex PCR, lists solely in-frame clones and lacks some. This table has over 150,000 clones, roughly four fifths appearing once. Trimming removed 0 bases from V and 2 bases from J; junction bases left unmatched: 5. Germline values: CDR1 SGHAT, CDR2 FQNNGV. The CDR3 sequence is 18 residues long. This clonotype originated in a human donor with chronic lymphocytic leukemia. This specimen consisted of PBMCs, obtained after 12 months of ibrutinib treatment. This chain uses TRBV11-2 with TRBJ2-3, with 13 nucleotides matching TRBD2. The CDR3 here is CASSLDRGLAGVTDTQYF. DNA of the CDR3: TGTGCCAGCAGCTTAGATCGAGGACTAGCGGGAGTCACAGATACGCAGTATTTT.